This TCR beta chain is from a study of T-cell reconstitution after alpha-beta-depleted transplantation in children. Study-level results: After one year, T-cell counts and TCRbeta diversity mostly came from new T cells. Recipient T cells and thymic progenitors that survived were the source of the high TCRbeta diversity seen at day 60 in some patients.

Unique molecular identifiers were incorporated during preparation of the TCRbeta library. Via MiXCR, TCRdb re-called the PCR reads, giving one row per CDR3 protein. Found here are approximately 500,000 distinct CDR3 sequences, over 9.5% of them singletons; the top ten hold 2% to 2.5%. This clonotype was found many times. The antigen remains undetermined. The CDR3 runs to 16 residues. Germline V lookup: CDR1 MNHEY, CDR2 SMNVEV (reference sequence). V gave up 6 bases and J gave up 1 base, with 19 bases separating them. This specimen consisted of PBMCs, obtained before TCRalphabeta/CD19-depleted stem cell transplant. The sequence was collected from a child aged 2 to 15 with inherited bone marrow failure, due to receive a stem cell transplant. V and J are TRBV27 and TRBJ2-7; D is perhaps TRBD1 (6 bases). In nucleotides, the CDR3 is TGTGCCAGCAGCTCAGGAAGGGCAGGGGCGTCCTACGAGCAGTACTTC. Translating it yields CASSSGRAGASYEQYF.